This T cell receptor beta chain was observed in a study of control samples from healthy donors and cancer patients. Produced via immunoSEQ multiplex PCR; TCRdb's table is partial and in-frame only. The sample shows tens of thousands of clones, 91% of them seen only once. Germline-derived CDR1 and CDR2 are KGHSH and LQKENI. There are 15 residues in the CDR3. The J segment lost 0 bases and the V segment lost 5 bases, leaving 2 bases of the junction unmatched. The chain combines TRBV18 with TRBJ2-7, with TRBD2 matching over 12 bases. Sequencing was performed on PBMCs. The clonotype was recovered from a man between 45 and 60 years old with lung cancer. The CDR3: CASSSSGGASYEQYF. The CDR3 nucleotides are TGTGCCAGCTCATCTAGCGGGGGGGCCTCCTACGAGCAGTACTTC.